This TCR beta chain was documented in a study of CD8+CD57+ T cells in acquired aplastic anemia. Study-wide background: The sorted CD4+ and CD8+ cells yielded an average around 3.2 ug of DNA.

Turning to this clonotype: Its antigen is not known.

The V end lost 4 bases, the J end lost 5 bases, and 11 bases lay between the germline ends. The germline CDR1 and CDR2 sequences are SNHLY and FYNNEI. CDR3 length equals 13 residues. The sequenced patients had an expansion of CD8+CD57+ cells seen by flow cytometry. With no exception, the patients had severe acquired aplastic anemia. Findings and caveats of the study: Any difference that existed in CD8+ Simpson's diversity between patients and controls was not significant. Overlap between patients and controls comprised twenty-nine CD8+ CDR3 sequences.

Genomic DNA served as template for TCR beta VDJ and CDR3 profiling. MiXCR was run by TCRdb on the reads, yielding one entry per CDR3 protein. The sample consists of 150,000 or so distinct CDR3 sequences, around half of them appearing once. This sequence was found in a human donor with aplastic anemia. Sequenced: sorted CD4+, CD8+, or CD8+CD57+ T cells (not recorded which) from PBMCs. The chain uses TRBV2 and TRBJ1-1; D not certain. This chain's CDR3 is CASSGTPRTEAFF. The CDR3 DNA reads TGTGCCAGCAGTGGGACGCCAAGAACTGAAGCTTTCTTT. Combining the CDR3 with reference TRBV2 and TRBJ1-1 gives the whole variable domain EPEVTQTPSHQVTQMGQEVILRCVPISNHLYFYWYRQILGQKVEFLVSFYNNEISEKSEIFDDQFSVERPDGSNFTLKIRSTKLEDSAMYFCASSGTPRTEAFFGQGTRLTVV.